The clone carrying this T cell receptor (beta chain) was seen repeatedly, ten times or more. V dropped 5 bases and J dropped 2 bases, with 10 bases sitting between them. Germline loops: CDR1 MNHEY, CDR2 SVGEGT. The CDR3 totals 15 residues. The data stem from a study of blood T cells in healthy people across ages. Isolation yielded PBMCs, at least 6.5 million per sample, in every case. Combining a sample-barcoded 5' primer with a J-beta primer mix, a second PCR ran for roughly 7 to 11 cycles. TCRdb re-called the 5' RACE reads through MiXCR, storing one row per CDR3 protein. Among hundreds of thousands of distinct CDR3 sequences listed, roughly 32% were seen once.

This rearrangement joins TRBV6-2 or TRBV6-3 to TRBJ2-6, with D hard to call. The sequence was obtained from a woman of 80 years or more in good health. The sample taken for sequencing was blood. CDR3 sequence reads: CASSRDGPGANVLTF. The CDR3 DNA is TGTGCCAGCAGTCGCGACGGCCCTGGGGCCAACGTCCTGACTTTC.